Listed below are T cell receptor beta chains from one sample, sequenced in a study of long-term antiretroviral therapy in people with HIV. Assay: immunoSEQ multiplex PCR; the TCRdb copy retains only in-frame clones and omits some. Of about 18,000 clones in the sample, around 92% were seen once. Specimen: unsorted PBMCs, collected 3 years after starting antiretroviral therapy. The source of these receptors is a man aged 50 to 60 with HIV. Both conserved end residues are part of each CDR3. Fields, in order: V gene, J gene, clone size, CDR3 length, D gene, CDR3 protein, CDR3 DNA. D genes are given only for firm matches. For some rows the clone size is stated as once, few or many, or as a class when expanded; others skip it.

V: TRBV6-1
J: TRBJ2-3
size: once
length: 14
D: TRBD1
CDR3: CASSDKQGVDTQYF
DNA: TGTGCCAGCAGTGATAAGCAGGGGGTGGATACGCAGTATTTT

V: TRBV5-6
J: TRBJ2-3
size: -
length: 15
D: -
CDR3: CASSLTALITDTQYF
DNA: TGTGCCAGCAGCTTGACCGCCCTAATCACAGATACGCAGTATTTT

V: TRBV28
J: TRBJ2-6
size: -
length: 17
D: TRBD1
CDR3: CASSLGQSFSGANVLTF
DNA: TGTGCCAGCAGTTTGGGACAGTCCTTCTCTGGGGCCAACGTCCTGACTTTC

V: TRBV6-5
J: TRBJ2-7
size: -
length: 14
D: TRBD2
CDR3: CASRKPSGSYEQYF
DNA: TGTGCCAGCAGAAAACCTAGCGGGTCATACGAGCAGTACTTC

V: TRBV6-5
J: TRBJ2-1
size: -
length: 14
D: TRBD1
CDR3: CASRMNRGHNEQFF
DNA: TGTGCCAGCAGGATGAACAGGGGCCACAATGAGCAGTTCTTC

V: TRBV19
J: TRBJ1-6
size: -
length: 17
D: TRBD1
CDR3: CASSSGTGGTYNSPLHF
DNA: TGTGCCAGTAGTTCCGGGACAGGGGGGACTTATAATTCACCCCTCCACTTT

V: TRBV4-2
J: TRBJ2-7
size: -
length: 17
D: -
CDR3: CASSQDLLTDYSYEQYF
DNA: TGTGCCAGCAGCCAAGATCTTTTAACAGACTACTCCTACGAGCAGTACTTC

V: TRBV25-1
J: TRBJ1-6
size: -
length: 16
D: TRBD1
CDR3: CASSDSGQGARSPLHF
DNA: TGTGCCAGCAGTGATTCCGGACAGGGGGCCAGATCACCCCTCCACTTT

V: TRBV2
J: TRBJ2-7
size: -
length: 15
D: -
CDR3: CASRAGDSFSYEQYF
DNA: TGTGCCAGCAGAGCGGGTGACAGTTTCTCCTACGAGCAGTACTTC

V: TRBV18
J: TRBJ2-7
size: -
length: 19
D: TRBD1
CDR3: CASSPRGQGASTSSYEQYF
DNA: TGTGCCAGCTCACCACGGGGACAGGGGGCGAGTACGAGCTCCTACGAGCAGTACTTC

V: TRBV10-2
J: TRBJ2-4
size: -
length: 13
D: -
CDR3: CAGPGLAKNIQYF
DNA: TGCGCCGGACCGGGATTAGCCAAAAACATTCAGTACTTC

V: TRBV5-1
J: TRBJ2-1
size: -
length: 15
D: TRBD1
CDR3: CASSLGQGDNNEQFF
DNA: TGCGCCAGCAGCTTGGGACAGGGGGACAACAATGAGCAGTTCTTC

V: TRBV11-2
J: TRBJ2-2
size: -
length: 14
D: -
CDR3: CASSLDSGAGELFF
DNA: TGTGCCAGCAGCTTAGATTCAGGGGCCGGGGAGCTGTTTTTT

V: TRBV5-8
J: TRBJ2-7
size: -
length: 14
D: TRBD1
CDR3: CASSLGQGAYEQYF
DNA: TGTGCCAGCAGCTTAGGACAGGGCGCCTACGAGCAGTACTTC

V: TRBV11-2
J: TRBJ1-4
size: -
length: 17
D: -
CDR3: CASSPIGRGQGNEKLFF
DNA: TGTGCCAGCAGCCCGATAGGGAGGGGCCAGGGTAATGAAAAACTGTTTTTT

V: TRBV6-5
J: TRBJ2-7
size: -
length: 15
D: TRBD2
CDR3: CASSDLAGGPYEQYF
DNA: TGTGCCAGCAGCGATCTAGCGGGGGGGCCCTACGAGCAGTACTTC

V: TRBV14
J: TRBJ1-2
size: -
length: 15
D: -
CDR3: CASSQEGPGAYGYTF
DNA: TGTGCCAGCAGCCAAGAGGGCCCCGGGGCCTATGGCTACACCTTC

V: TRBV5-6
J: TRBJ2-3
size: once
length: 16
D: TRBD1
CDR3: CASSLVRDRGGVAQYF
DNA: TGTGCCAGCAGCTTGGTACGGGACAGGGGGGGAGTGGCGCAGTATTTT

V: TRBV7-2
J: TRBJ2-7
size: once
length: 13
D: -
CDR3: CASSLDLGGEQYF
DNA: TGTGCCAGCAGCTTAGATCTAGGCGGCGAGCAGTACTTC

V: TRBV27
J: TRBJ2-7
size: -
length: 16
D: TRBD1
CDR3: CASSSQRIGGGYEQYF
DNA: TGTGCCAGCAGTTCCCAACGGATAGGGGGCGGCTACGAGCAGTACTTC

V: TRBV29-1
J: TRBJ1-1
size: -
length: 13
D: -
CDR3: CSVERQVNTEAFF
DNA: TGCAGCGTTGAGAGACAGGTGAACACTGAAGCTTTCTTT